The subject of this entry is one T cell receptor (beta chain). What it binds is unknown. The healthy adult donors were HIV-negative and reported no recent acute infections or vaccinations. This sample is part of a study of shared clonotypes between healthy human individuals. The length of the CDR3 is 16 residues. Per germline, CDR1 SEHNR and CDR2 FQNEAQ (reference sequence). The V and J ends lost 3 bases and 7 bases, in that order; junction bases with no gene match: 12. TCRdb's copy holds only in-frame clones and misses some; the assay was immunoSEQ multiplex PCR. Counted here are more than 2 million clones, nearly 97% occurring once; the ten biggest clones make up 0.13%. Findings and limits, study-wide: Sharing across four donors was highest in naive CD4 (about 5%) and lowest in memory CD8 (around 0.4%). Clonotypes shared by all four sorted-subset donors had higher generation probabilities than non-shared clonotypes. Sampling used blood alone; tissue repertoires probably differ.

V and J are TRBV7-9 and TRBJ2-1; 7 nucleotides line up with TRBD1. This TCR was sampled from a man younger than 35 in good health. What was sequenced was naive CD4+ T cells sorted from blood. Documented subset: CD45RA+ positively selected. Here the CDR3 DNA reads TGTGCCAGCAGCTTGATACAGGGGAAAAAGGGGAATGAGCAGTTCTTC. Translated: CASSLIQGKKGNEQFF.